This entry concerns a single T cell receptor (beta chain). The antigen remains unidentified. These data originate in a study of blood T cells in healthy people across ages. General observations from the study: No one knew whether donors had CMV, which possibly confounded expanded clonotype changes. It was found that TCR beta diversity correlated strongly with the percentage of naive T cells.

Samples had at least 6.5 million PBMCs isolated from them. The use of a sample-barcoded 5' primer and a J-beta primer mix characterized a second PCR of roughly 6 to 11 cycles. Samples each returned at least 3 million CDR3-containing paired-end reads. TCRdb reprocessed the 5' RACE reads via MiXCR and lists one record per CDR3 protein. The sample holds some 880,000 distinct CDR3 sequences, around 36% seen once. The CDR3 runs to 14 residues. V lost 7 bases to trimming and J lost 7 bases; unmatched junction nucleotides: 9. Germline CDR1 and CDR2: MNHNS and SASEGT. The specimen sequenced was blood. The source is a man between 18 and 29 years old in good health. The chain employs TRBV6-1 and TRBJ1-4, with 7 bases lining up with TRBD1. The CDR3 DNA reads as TGTGCCAGCAATATACAGGGGATGAGTGAAAAACTGTTTTTT. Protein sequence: CASNIQGMSEKLFF.